The source of this T cell receptor beta chain is a study of CD8+CD57+ T cells in acquired aplastic anemia. It was genomic DNA that served as the template for profiling TCR beta VDJ and CDR3. TCRdb called the reads again in MiXCR, with one record for every CDR3 protein. In the table there are 150,000 to 200,000 distinct CDR3 sequences, approximately 43% of which are singletons. This clonotype was counted a few times. V shed 3 bases, J shed 0 bases, and the junction held 8 bases outside the gene matches. The germline V gene encodes CDR1 KGHSH and CDR2 LQKENI. The CDR3 has 16 amino acids. Sequenced input: sorted CD4+, CD8+, or CD8+CD57+ T cells (not recorded which) from PBMCs. The V gene is TRBV18, the J gene TRBJ2-7; TRBD1 matches 7 bases. This TCR was recovered from a human donor in good health. CDR3 sequence (DNA): TGTGCCAGCTCACCTAGACAGGGTTCCAGCTCCTACGAGCAGTACTTC. Amino acids: CASSPRQGSSSYEQYF. Looking up the rest from reference TRBV18 and TRBJ2-7 gives the full variable domain: NAGVMQNPRHLVRRRGQEARLRCSPMKGHSHVYWYRQLPEEGLKFMVYLQKENIIDESGMPKERFSAEFPKEGPSILRIQQVVRGDSAAYFCASSPRQGSSSYEQYFGPGTRLTVT.